The 6 T cell receptor beta chains presented below share a single source sample, sequenced in a study of Ad26.COV2.S vaccination and SARS-CoV-2 variants. Specified treatment: around 19 received Ad26.COV2.S at low or high dose, single or two shots; 5 received placebo; per-sample allocation not given. The samples date from day 63 after the first vaccine or placebo injection. Generated by immunoSEQ multiplex PCR, the TCRdb table keeps only in-frame clones and is missing some. The sample contains roughly 330,000 clones, 85% to 90% of which appear only once. The sample consisted of peripheral blood, taken in a trial of Ad26.COV2.S vaccine versus placebo. These receptors all stem from a person between 18 and 65 years old who received the Ad26.COV2.S COVID-19 vaccine or a placebo.

The chain is built from TRBV29-1 and TRBJ1-2; tentatively, D is TRBD1 (6 bases). Trimming removed 1 base at V and 0 bases at J, with 12 bases between. Germline V lookup: CDR1 SQVTM, CDR2 ANQGSEA. CDR3 size: 15 residues. As DNA, the CDR3 is TGCAGCGTTGAAGGGGGAGGACAGTCTAACTATGGCTACACCTTC. Protein: CSVEGGGQSNYGYTF.

This clone was recorded only once. This chain joins TRBV5-1 and TRBJ2-1, with TRBD2 matching over 12 bases. This CDR3 is built from 15 residues. Trimming took 3 bases from V and 4 from J; bases not matched to a gene: 2. Per germline, CDR1 SGHRS and CDR2 YFSETQ. The CDR3, as DNA: TGCGCCAGCAGCTCCGGACTAGCGGGATACAATGAGCAGTTCTTC. Translation: CASSSGLAGYNEQFF.

The CDR3 nucleotides are TGTGCCAGCAGCTTAGTTGGTATGGCCCATTTCAACATTCAGTACTTC. Translating gives CASSLVGMAHFNIQYF. This rearrangement joins TRBV7-9 to TRBJ2-4; D is unclear. The V gene's germline CDR1 is SEHNR and CDR2 FQNEAQ (reference sequence). The CDR3 totals 16 residues. V was trimmed by 1 base and J by 7 bases, leaving 17 bases between them.

The chain has TRBV7-8 and TRBJ1-5; tentative D call: TRBD1 (5 bases). Germline-derived CDR1 and CDR2 are SGHVS and FQNEAQ. V was shortened by 5 bases and J by 3 bases, with 17 bases between the two germline ends. The CDR3 totals 16 residues. The CDR3: CASSQRTGPFNQPQHF. The CDR3 nucleotides read TGTGCCAGCAGCCAGCGAACAGGTCCGTTCAATCAGCCCCAGCATTTT.

The chain combines TRBV29-1 with TRBJ1-1; the D is unclear. Trimming left V 3 bases short and J 2 bases short, with 10 bases between. This CDR3 spans 13 amino acids. Germline CDR1 is SQVTM and CDR2 is ANQGSEA. CDR3 sequence: CSVDPFYNTEAFF. CDR3 in DNA: TGCAGCGTTGACCCGTTTTATAACACTGAAGCTTTCTTT. Full variable domain (missing parts from reference TRBV29-1 and TRBJ1-1): SAVISQKPSRDICQRGTSLTIQCQVDSQVTMMFWYRQQPGQSLTLIATANQGSEATYESGFVIDKFPISRPNLTFSTLTVSNMSPEDSSIYLCSVDPFYNTEAFFGQGTRLTVV.

V is TRBV5-3 and J is TRBJ2-1; the D gene is possibly TRBD2 (6 bases). TRBV5-3 is designated an ORF whose function remains uncertain. Trimming removed 4 bases at V and 5 bases at J, with 22 bases between. CDR3 size: 17 residues. The CDR3 nucleotides are TGTGCCAGAAGCCCACTAAGAAACGGGAGTTTGAACAATGAGCAGTTCTTC. Its protein product is CARSPLRNGSLNNEQFF.